Described below is a single T cell receptor beta chain sequence and its context. The CDR3 consists of 14 residues. Germline CDR1 is MGHDK and CDR2 is SYGVNS. V lost 4 bases and J lost 7; bases outside the gene matches: 8. The data were obtained in a study of molecular identifiers for immune sequencing clone quantification. One entry per CDR3 protein results from TCRdb running MiXCR on the PCR reads. The data hold approximately 100,000 distinct CDR3 sequences, with 35% to 40% observed a single time. This receptor was taken from a human donor in good health. Some libraries in this study had Jurkat cell RNA spiked in. The chain employs TRBV25-1 and TRBJ1-1; TRBD1 matches at 8 bases. The sample comprised naive CD8+ T cells from blood, with Jurkat cell RNA spiked in. Subset indicated: FACS-sorted CD8+CD4-CCR7+CD45RA+ naive T cells. The DNA for the CDR3 is TGTGCCAGCAGTGGCTACCGCGACAGGGGTGAAGCTTTCTTT. Translating it yields CASSGYRDRGEAFF.